This section outlines one T cell receptor (beta chain) sequence together with its context. Its antigen is not known. These data originate in a study of yellow fever vaccine responses in identical twins. Each CDR3 protein gets one entry after TCRdb re-called the RT-PCR reads with MiXCR. This sample yields over 8,500 distinct CDR3 sequences, of which approximately 80% are seen a single time; 7% to 8% belongs to the top ten. General study results and limits: Twins' vaccine T cell responses reportedly seemed partly convergent and partly personalized.

From germline, CDR1 is SQVTM and CDR2 ANQGSEA. The CDR3 contains 14 residues. V lost 2 bases and J lost 6; bases outside the gene matches: 4. The source of this sequence is a woman aged 18-35 years who received the yellow fever vaccine. The gene calls are TRBV29-1 and TRBJ2-1; TRBD1 matches 10 bases. The specimen was T cells from blood (PBMCs), unsorted or a sorted subset (not recorded which), collected before or after yellow fever vaccination (not recorded which). CDR3 region: CSVETGTGVNEQFF. The CDR3 DNA reads as TGCAGCGTTGAAACCGGGACAGGGGTCAATGAGCAGTTCTTC.